This T cell receptor (beta chain) was recorded in a study of blood T cell repertoires in COVID-19. The germline CDR1 and CDR2 sequences are SGHDN and FVKESK. With 1 base removed from V and 2 bases from J, the gap between germline ends came to 5 bases. The CDR3 has 14 residues. How the authors handled the data: Reference gene primer amplification yielded estimated nucleated cell counts. Data came from immunoSEQ multiplex PCR; TCRdb stores just in-frame clones and leaves some out. V and J calls and clone size are copied from that table; D and trimming were computed from the DNA. The sample includes roughly 350,000 clones, 85% to 90% of them seen just once.

Specimen: peripheral blood. The receptor comes from a woman aged 50 to 60 with COVID-19, enrolled during active disease. The gene calls are TRBV14 and TRBJ1-4; a possible D gene is TRBD1 (5 bases). This CDR3 reads CASSQGQTNEKLFF. The DNA for the CDR3 is TGTGCCAGCAGCCAAGGACAGACTAATGAAAAACTGTTTTTT.